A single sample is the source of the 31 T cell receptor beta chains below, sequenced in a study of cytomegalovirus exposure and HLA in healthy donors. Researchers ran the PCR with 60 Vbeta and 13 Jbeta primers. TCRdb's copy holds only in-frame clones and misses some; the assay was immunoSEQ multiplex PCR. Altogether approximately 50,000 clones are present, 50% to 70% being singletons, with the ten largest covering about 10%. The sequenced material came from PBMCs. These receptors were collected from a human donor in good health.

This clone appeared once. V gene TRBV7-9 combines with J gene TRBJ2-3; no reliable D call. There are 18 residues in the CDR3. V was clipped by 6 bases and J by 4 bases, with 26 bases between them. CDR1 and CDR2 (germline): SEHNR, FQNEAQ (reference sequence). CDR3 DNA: TGTGCCAGCAGTCAAAGTTTGAACAGAATCCCCCCCCCAGATACGCAGTATTTT. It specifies CASSQSLNRIPPPDTQYF.

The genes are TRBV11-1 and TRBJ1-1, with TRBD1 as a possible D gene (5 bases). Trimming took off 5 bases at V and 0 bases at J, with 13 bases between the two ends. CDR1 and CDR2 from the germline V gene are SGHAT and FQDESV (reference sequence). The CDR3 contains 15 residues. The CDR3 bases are TGTGCCAGCAGCGCAGGGCAGTCAATGAACACTGAAGCTTTCTTT. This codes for CASSAGQSMNTEAFF.

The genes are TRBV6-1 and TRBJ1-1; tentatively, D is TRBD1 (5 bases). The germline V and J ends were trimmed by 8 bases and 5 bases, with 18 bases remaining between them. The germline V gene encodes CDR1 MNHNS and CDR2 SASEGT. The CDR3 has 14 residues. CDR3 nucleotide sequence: TGTGCCAGCGGACGACAGAGCATGCGAACTGAAGCTTTCTTT. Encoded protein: CASGRQSMRTEAFF.

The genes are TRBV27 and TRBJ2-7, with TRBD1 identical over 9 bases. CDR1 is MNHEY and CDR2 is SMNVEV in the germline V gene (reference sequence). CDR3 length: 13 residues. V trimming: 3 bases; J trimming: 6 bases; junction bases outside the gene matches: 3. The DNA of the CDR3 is TGTGCCAGCAGTTTCATGGGACAGGGCGAGCAGTACTTC. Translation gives CASSFMGQGEQYF.

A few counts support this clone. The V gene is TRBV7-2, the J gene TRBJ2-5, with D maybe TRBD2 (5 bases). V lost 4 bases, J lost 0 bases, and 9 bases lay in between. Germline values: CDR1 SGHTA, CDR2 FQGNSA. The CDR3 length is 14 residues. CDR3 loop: CASSSRRDQETQYF. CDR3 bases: TGTGCCAGCAGCTCTCGGCGGGACCAAGAGACCCAGTACTTC.

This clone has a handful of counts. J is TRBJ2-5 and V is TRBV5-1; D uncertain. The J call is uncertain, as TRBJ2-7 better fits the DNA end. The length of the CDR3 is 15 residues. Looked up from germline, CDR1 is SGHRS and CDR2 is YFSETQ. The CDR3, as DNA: TGCGCCAGCAGCTTGGGTGGCTCGGGTCCCAGCGAGCAGTACTTC. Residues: CASSLGGSGPSEQYF.

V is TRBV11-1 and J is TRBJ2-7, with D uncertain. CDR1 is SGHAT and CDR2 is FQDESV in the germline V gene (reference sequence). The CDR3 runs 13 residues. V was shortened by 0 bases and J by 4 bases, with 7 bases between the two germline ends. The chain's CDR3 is CASSLARRYEQYF. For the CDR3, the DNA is TGTGCCAGCAGCTTAGCGAGGCGATACGAGCAGTACTTC. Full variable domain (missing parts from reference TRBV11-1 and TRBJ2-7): EAEVAQSPRYKITEKSQAVAFWCDPISGHATLYWYRQILGQGPELLVQFQDESVVDDSQLPKDRFSAERLKGVDSTLKIQPAELGDSAMYLCASSLARRYEQYFGPGTRLTVT.

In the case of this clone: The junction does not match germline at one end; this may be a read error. The CDR3 reads CSSSLAGVEQYF. In DNA, the CDR3 is TGTTCCAGCAGCTTAGCCGGGGTCGAGCAGTACTTC. The rearrangement joins TRBV7-9 to TRBJ2-7, with a weak D call TRBD2 (5 bases). There are 12 residues in the CDR3. Looked up from germline, CDR1 is SEHNR and CDR2 is FQNEAQ (reference sequence).

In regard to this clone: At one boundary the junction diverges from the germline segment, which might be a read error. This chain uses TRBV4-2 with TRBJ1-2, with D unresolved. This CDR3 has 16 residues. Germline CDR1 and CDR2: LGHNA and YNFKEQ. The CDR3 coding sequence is TGTGCCAGCAGCCAAGATCATTACGGAGTTAACTATGGCTACCCCTTC. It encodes CASSQDHYGVNYGYPF.

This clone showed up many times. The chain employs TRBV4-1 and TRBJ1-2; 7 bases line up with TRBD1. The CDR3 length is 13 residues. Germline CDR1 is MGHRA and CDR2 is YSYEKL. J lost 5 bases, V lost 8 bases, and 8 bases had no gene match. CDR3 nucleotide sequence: TGCGCCAGCGGCCGGGGACAGTCATATGGCTACACCTTC. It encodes CASGRGQSYGYTF.

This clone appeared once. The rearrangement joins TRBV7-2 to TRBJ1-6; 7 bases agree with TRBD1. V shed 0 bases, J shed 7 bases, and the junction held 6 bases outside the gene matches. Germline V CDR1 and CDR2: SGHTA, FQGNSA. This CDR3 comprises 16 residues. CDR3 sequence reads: CASSLAEGARNSPLHF. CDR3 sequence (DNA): TGTGCCAGCAGCTTAGCTGAGGGGGCGAGGAATTCACCCCTCCACTTT.

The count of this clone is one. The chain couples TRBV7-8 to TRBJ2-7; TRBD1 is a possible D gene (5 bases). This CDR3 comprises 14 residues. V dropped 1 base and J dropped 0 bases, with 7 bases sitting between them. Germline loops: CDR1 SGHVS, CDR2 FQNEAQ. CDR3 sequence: CASSLGGDSYEQYF. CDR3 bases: TGTGCCAGCAGCTTAGGGGGCGACTCCTACGAGCAGTACTTC.

The CDR3 region is CSVGSRNYGYTF. The CDR3 DNA sequence: TGCAGCGTCGGGAGTCGGAACTATGGCTACACCTTC. The V call is TRBV29-1, the J call TRBJ1-2; no clear D. V was pared by 6 bases and J by 2 bases, with 10 bases between. CDR1 is SQVTM and CDR2 is ANQGSEA in the germline V gene. CDR3 length: 12 amino acids.

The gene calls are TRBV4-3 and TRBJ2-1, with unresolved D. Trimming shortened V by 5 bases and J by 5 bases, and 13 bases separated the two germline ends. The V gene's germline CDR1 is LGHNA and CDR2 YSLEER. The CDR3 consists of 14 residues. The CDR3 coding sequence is TGCGCCAGCAGCGTTCTAGTAGGAGACAATGAGCAGTTCTTC. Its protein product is CASSVLVGDNEQFF.

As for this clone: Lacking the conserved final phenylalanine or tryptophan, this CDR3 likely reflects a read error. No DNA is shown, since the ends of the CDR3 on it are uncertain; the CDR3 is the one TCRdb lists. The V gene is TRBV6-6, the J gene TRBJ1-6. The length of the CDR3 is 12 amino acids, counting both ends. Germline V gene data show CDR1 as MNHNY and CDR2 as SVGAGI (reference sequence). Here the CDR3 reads CASSSTHAPGNL.

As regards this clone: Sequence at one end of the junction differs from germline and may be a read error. CDR3 in amino acids: CASREGTANNSPLHF. The CDR3, as DNA: TGTGCCAGCAGGGAAGGGACAGCCAACAATTCACCCCTCCACTTT. The chain uses TRBV2 and TRBJ1-6, with 7 bases aligning to TRBD1. There are 15 residues in the CDR3. Looked up from germline, CDR1 is SNHLY and CDR2 is FYNNEI.

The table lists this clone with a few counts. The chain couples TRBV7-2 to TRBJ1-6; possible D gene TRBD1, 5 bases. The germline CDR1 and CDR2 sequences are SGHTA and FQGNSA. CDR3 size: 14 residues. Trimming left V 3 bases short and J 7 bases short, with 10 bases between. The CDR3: CASSLGLQNSPLHF. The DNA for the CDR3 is TGTGCCAGCAGCTTGGGACTGCAGAATTCACCCCTCCACTTT.

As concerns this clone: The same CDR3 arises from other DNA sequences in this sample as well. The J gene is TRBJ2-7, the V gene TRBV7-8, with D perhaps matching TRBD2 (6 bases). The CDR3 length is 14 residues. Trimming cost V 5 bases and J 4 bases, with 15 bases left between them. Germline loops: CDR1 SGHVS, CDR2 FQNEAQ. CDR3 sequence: CASSQTGGAYEQYF. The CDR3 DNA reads TGTGCCAGCAGCCAAACGGGCGGGGCTTACGAGCAGTACTTC.

CDR3 amino acids: CASSYRQVGETQYF. CDR3 in DNA: TGTGCCAGCAGTTACCGACAGGTCGGGGAGACCCAGTACTTC. The J gene is TRBJ2-5, the V gene TRBV6-6, with D perhaps TRBD1 (6 bases). V shed 2 bases and J shed 5 bases, with 12 bases lying between them. Germline V lookup: CDR1 MNHNY, CDR2 SVGAGI (reference sequence). The CDR3 is 14 residues long.

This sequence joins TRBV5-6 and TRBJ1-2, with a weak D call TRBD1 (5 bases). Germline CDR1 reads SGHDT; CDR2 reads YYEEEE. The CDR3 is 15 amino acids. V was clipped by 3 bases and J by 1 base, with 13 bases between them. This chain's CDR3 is CASSSFRTLNYGYTF. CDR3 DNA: TGTGCCAGCAGCTCATTCCGGACACTTAACTATGGCTACACCTTC.

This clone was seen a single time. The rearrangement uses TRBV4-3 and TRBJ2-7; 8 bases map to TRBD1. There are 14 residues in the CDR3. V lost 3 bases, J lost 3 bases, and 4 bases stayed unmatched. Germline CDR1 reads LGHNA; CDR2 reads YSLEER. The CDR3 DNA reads TGCGCCAGCAGCCACAGGGGGCTTAGCTACGAGCAGTACTTC. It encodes CASSHRGLSYEQYF.

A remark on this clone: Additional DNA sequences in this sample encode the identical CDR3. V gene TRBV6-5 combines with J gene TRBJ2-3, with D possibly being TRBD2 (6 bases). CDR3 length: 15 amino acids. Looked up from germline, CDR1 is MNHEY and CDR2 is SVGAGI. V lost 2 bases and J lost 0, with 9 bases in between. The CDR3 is CASSYGGGSTDTQYF. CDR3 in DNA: TGTGCCAGCAGTTACGGTGGGGGGAGCACAGATACGCAGTATTTT.

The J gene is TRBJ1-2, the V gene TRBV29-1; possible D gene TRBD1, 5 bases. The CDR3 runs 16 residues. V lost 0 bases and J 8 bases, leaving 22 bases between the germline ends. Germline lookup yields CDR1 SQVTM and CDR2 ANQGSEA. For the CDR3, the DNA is TGCAGCGTTGAAGATAGGGAGGGGTATAACGGTCGGGGCTACACCTTC. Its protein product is CSVEDREGYNGRGYTF.

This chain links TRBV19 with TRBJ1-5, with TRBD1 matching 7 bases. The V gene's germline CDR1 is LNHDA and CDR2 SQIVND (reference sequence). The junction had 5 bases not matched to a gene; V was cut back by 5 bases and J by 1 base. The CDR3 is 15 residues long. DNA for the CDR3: TGTGCCAGTAGTCCCGAGACAGGGAGCAATCAGCCCCAGCATTTT. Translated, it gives CASSPETGSNQPQHF.

The CDR3 DNA reads as TGCGCCTCGTCGGCGGTCAATGAGCAGTTCTTC. This gives the protein CASSAVNEQFF. The V gene is TRBV10-2, the J gene TRBJ2-1; D is unclear. This CDR3 comprises 11 residues. Germline V gene sequence: CDR1 WSHSY, CDR2 SAAADI. Trimming took off 11 bases at V and 6 bases at J, with 11 bases between the two ends.

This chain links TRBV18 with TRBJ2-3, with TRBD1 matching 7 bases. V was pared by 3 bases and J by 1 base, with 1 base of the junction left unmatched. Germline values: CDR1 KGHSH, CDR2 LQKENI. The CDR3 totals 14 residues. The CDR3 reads CASSPGQGTDTQYF. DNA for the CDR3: TGTGCCAGCTCACCTGGACAGGGCACAGATACGCAGTATTTT.

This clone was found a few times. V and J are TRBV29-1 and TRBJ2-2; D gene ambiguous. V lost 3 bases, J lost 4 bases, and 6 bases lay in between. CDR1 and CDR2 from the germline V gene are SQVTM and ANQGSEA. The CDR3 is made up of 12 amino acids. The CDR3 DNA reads TGCAGCGTTGAGGGCCTCACCGGGGAGCTGTTTTTT. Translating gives CSVEGLTGELFF.

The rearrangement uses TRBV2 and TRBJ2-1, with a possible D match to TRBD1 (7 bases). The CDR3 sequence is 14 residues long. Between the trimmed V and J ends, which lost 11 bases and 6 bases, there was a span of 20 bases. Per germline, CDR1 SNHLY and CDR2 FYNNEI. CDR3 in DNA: TGTGCCGCCAAGCCAGGGGGGTCCAGCAATGAGCAGTTCTTC. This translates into CAAKPGGSSNEQFF.

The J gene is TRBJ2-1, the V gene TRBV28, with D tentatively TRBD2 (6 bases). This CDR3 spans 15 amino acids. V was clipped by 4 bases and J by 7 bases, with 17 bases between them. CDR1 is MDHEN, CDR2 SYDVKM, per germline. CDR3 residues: CASSSGVAGRNEQFF. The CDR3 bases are TGTGCCAGCAGTTCGGGGGTTGCGGGGAGAAATGAGCAGTTCTTC.

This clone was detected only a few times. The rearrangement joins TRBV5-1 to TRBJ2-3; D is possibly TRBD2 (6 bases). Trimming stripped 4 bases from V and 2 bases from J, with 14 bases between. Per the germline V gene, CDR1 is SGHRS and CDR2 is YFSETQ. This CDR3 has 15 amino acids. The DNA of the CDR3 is TGCGCCAGCAGCATCGGGGGATACTCCACAGATACGCAGTATTTT. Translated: CASSIGGYSTDTQYF.

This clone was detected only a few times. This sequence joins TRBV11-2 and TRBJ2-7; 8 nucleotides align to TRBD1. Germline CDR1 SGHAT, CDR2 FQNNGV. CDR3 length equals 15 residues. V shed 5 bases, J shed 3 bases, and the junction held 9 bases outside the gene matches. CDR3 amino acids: CASSRDRTGLYEQYF. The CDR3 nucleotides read TGTGCCAGCAGCCGCGACCGGACAGGGCTCTACGAGCAGTACTTC.